This TCR beta chain was captured in a study of vaccination effects on CD4 cells after COVID-19. Turning to this clone: What it binds is unknown.

Trimming shortened V by 0 bases and J by 10 bases, and 14 bases separated the two germline ends. Germline lookup yields CDR1 SGHDT and CDR2 YYEEEE. This CDR3 is built from 14 residues. TCRdb's table, derived via immunoSEQ multiplex PCR, lists solely in-frame clones and lacks some. This sample has 9,500 to 15,000 clones; more than 70% occur once, and the top ten carry about 8.1%. Using viral peptide pools, the ViraFEST assay grew out antigen-specific CD4+ T cells prior to sequencing. With approximately 9 days of culture completed, CD4+ T cells were isolated. Participants were vaccinated with two doses of either the BNT162b2 or mRNA-1273 vaccine.

The TCR sequence derives from a human donor who received a COVID-19 vaccine. V usage is TRBV5-6 and J usage is TRBJ2-1, with D tentatively TRBD2 (6 bases). This specimen was CD4+ T cells from PBMCs cultured with SARS-CoV-2 spike peptides, taken after COVID-19 vaccination. The CDR3 DNA sequence: TGTGCCAGCAGCTTGGCCGGAGGAGGGAGGGAGCAGTTCTTC. It is translated as CASSLAGGGREQFF.